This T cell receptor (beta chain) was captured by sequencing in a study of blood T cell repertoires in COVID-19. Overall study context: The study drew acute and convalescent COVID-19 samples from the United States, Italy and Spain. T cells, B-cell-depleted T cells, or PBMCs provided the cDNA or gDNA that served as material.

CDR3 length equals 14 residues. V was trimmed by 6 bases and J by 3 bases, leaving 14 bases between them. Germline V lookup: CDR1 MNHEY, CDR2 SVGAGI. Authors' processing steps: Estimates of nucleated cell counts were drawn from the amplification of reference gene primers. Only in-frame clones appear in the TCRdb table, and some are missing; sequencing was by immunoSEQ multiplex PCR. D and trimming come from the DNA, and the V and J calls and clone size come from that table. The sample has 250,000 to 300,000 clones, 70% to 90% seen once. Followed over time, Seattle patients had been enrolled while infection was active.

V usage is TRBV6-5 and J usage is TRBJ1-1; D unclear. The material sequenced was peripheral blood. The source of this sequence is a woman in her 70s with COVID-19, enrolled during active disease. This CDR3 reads CASSRQIEDTEAFF. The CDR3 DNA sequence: TGTGCCAGCAGCCGACAAATTGAAGACACTGAAGCTTTCTTT.